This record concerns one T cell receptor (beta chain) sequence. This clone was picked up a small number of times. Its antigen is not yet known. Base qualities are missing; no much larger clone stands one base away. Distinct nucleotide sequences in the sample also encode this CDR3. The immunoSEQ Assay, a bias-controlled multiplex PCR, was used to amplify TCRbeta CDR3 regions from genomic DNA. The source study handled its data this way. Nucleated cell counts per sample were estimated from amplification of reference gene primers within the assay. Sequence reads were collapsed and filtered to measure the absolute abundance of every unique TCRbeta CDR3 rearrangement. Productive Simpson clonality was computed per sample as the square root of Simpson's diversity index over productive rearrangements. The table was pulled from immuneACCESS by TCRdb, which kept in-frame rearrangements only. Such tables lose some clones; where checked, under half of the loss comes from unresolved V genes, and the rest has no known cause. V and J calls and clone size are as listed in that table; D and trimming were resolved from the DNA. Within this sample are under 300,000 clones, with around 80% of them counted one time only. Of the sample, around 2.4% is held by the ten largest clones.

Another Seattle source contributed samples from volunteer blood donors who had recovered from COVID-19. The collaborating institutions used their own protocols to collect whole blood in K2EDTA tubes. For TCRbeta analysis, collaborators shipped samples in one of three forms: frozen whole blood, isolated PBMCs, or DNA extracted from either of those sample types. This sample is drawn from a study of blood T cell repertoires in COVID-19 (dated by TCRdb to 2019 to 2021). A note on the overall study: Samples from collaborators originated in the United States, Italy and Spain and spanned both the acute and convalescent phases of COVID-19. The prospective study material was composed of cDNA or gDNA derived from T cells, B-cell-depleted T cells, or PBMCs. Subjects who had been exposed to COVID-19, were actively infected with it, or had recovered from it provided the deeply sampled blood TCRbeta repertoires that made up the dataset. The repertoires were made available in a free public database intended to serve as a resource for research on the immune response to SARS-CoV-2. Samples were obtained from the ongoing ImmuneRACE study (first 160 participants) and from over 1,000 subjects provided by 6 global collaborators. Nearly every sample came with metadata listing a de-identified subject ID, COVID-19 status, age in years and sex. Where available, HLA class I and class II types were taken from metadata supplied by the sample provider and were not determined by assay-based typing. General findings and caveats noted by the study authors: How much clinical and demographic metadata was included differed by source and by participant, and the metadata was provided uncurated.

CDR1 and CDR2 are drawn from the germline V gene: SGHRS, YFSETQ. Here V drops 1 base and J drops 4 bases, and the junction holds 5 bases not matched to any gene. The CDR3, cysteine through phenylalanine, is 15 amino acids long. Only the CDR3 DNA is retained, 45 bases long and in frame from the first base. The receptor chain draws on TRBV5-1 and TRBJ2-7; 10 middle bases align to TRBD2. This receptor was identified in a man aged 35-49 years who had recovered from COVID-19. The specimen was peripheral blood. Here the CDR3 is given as CASSLWVAGGYEQYF. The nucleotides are TGCGCCAGCAGCTTGTGGGTAGCGGGAGGATACGAGCAGTACTTC.